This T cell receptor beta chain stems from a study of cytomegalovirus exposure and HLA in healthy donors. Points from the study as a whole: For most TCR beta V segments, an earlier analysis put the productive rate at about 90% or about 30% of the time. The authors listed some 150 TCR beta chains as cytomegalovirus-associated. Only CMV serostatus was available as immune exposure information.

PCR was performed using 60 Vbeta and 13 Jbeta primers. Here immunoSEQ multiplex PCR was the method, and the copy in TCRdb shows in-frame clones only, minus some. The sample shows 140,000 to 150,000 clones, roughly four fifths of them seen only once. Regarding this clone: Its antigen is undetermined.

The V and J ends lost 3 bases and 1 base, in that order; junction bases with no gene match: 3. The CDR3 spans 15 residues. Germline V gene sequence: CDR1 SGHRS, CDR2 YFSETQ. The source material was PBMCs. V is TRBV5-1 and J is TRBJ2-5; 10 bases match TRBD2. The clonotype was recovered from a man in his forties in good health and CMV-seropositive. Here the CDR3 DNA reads TGCGCCAGCAGCTCCGGGACTAGCGCCCAAGAGACCCAGTACTTC. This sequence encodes CASSSGTSAQETQYF.